This record looks at one T cell receptor (beta chain) sequence and its context. What it recognizes is unknown. The CDR3 runs to 15 residues. Trimming took 5 bases from V and 3 from J, leaving 16 bases between them. Germline V gene lookup returns CDR1 SGHAT and CDR2 FQNNGV. The sort gate was single viable CD3+CD4+CD8-CD45RO+ cells for memory CD4+ T cells. After thawing, CD4+ T cells were positively selected. The source of the sample is a study of memory CD4+ T cells and cytomegalovirus serostatus. Study overall: Healthy Belgian adult donors included nine or ten CMV-positive and some 24 CMV-negative people. Findings and limits, study-wide: Repertoires predicted CMV serostatus with median bootstrapped AUC of approximately 0.94.

Original processing notes: Out-of-frame sequences were removed, leaving 2,204,828 distinct TCRbeta sequences. Measured with immunoSEQ multiplex PCR; TCRdb has only the in-frame clones, and not every one. The V and J calls and clone size come from that table; D and trimming were worked out from the DNA. The repertoire holds about 50,000 clones, about 80% seen once, with less than 0.5% in the top ten. The receptor was isolated from an adult in good health and CMV-seronegative. The material sequenced was memory CD4+ T cells from blood. The rearrangement joins TRBV11-2 to TRBJ1-2, with D unclear. The CDR3: CASSLRTLDDYGYTF. In nucleotides, the CDR3 is TGTGCCAGCAGCCTGCGGACTTTGGATGACTATGGCTACACCTTC.